These 22 T cell receptor beta chains came from one sample sequenced in a study of cytomegalovirus exposure and HLA in healthy donors. Primers included in the PCR were 60 Vbeta and 13 Jbeta primers. Libraries were prepared by immunoSEQ multiplex PCR; TCRdb keeps only in-frame clonotypes and omits some of them. The sample lists approximately 190,000 clones; approximately 70% were seen once. The sample consisted of PBMCs. The source of these receptors is a woman between 25 and 40 years old in good health and CMV-seronegative.

CDR3 sequence (DNA): TGTGCCAGCAGCCAAGAAACTAGCGGGAGTTACGAGCAGTACTTC. Amino acids: CASSQETSGSYEQYF. V gene TRBV4-2 combines with J gene TRBJ2-5, with 11 positions matching TRBD2. The J call could be wrong; TRBJ2-7 is a better fit for the DNA end. The germline V gene has CDR1 LGHNA and CDR2 YNFKEQ. The CDR3 totals 15 residues.

Points on this clone: This same CDR3 is encoded by further DNA sequences in the sample. The rearrangement uses TRBV6-5 and TRBJ1-1, with D possibly TRBD1 on 5 matching bases. CDR1 and CDR2 (germline): MNHEY, SVGAGI. CDR3 size: 14 residues. Trimming pared 8 bases from V and 4 bases from J, leaving 17 bases between. CDR3 residues: CASSESRGFTEAFF. DNA for the CDR3: TGTGCCAGCTCAGAGTCAAGGGGTTTCACTGAAGCTTTCTTT.

This rearrangement joins TRBV5-4 to TRBJ2-5, with 8 bases identical to TRBD1. The CDR3 spans 14 residues. Germline assignment: CDR1 SGHNT and CDR2 YYREEE (reference sequence). V was pared by 2 bases and J by 4 bases, with 4 bases of the junction left unmatched. The CDR3 here is CASSLGRGRETQYF. The CDR3 DNA is TGTGCCAGCAGCTTAGGCAGGGGGCGAGAGACCCAGTACTTC.

This rearrangement joins TRBV11-2 to TRBJ2-7, with TRBD2 matching 7 bases. The length of the CDR3 is 15 residues. V was clipped by 5 bases and J by 2 bases; unmatched bases: 9. Looked up from germline, CDR1 is SGHAT and CDR2 is FQNNGV. CDR3 coding DNA: TGTGCCAGCAGCCCACCGGGCGGGAGACCCTACGAGCAGTACTTC. It is translated as CASSPPGGRPYEQYF.

The gene calls are TRBV27 and TRBJ2-5; tentative D call: TRBD2 (7 bases). Deletions cut 9 bases from V and 2 bases from J, with 37 bases between. This CDR3 has 21 residues. The germline CDR1 and CDR2 sequences are MNHEY and SMNVEV (reference sequence). The CDR3 nucleotides read TGTGCCAGTTCGATGTGGGGAGGCTTTGCGTTGGGGGGGCTTAAACAAGAGACCCAGTACTTC. This encodes CASSMWGGFALGGLKQETQYF.

The rearrangement joins TRBV9 to TRBJ2-7; unclear D gene. The CDR3 sequence is 11 residues long. CDR1 is SGDLS and CDR2 is YYNGEE in the germline V gene. V lost 0 bases and J 12 bases, leaving 10 bases between the germline ends. As DNA, the CDR3 is TGTGCCAGCAGCGTAGCTACCATCGCGTACTTC. This sequence encodes CASSVATIAYF.

This clone is a singleton in its sample. V is TRBV19 and J is TRBJ1-4; 7 bases agree with TRBD1. This CDR3 region has 16 residues. Germline V gene data show CDR1 as LNHDA and CDR2 as SQIVND (reference sequence). Losses at the gene ends were 4 bases for V and 4 bases for J; bases not matched to a gene: 9. CDR3 loop: CASSNLPGQNNEKLFF. As DNA, the CDR3 is TGTGCCAGTAGTAACCTTCCGGGACAGAATAATGAAAAACTGTTTTTT.

V gene TRBV4-3 combines with J gene TRBJ2-1; D remains unclear. Germline V CDR1 and CDR2: LGHNA, YSLEER. CDR3 length: 16 amino acids. With 0 bases removed from V and 7 bases from J, the gap between germline ends came to 16 bases. In DNA form, the CDR3 reads TGCGCCAGCAGCCAAGAAATGACATCCTTTGAAAATGAGCAGTTCTTC. As protein: CASSQEMTSFENEQFF.

This sequence joins TRBV12-5 and TRBJ1-3, with TRBD1 as a possible D gene (6 bases). The CDR3 contains 16 residues. V lost 1 base to trimming and J lost 5 bases, with 15 bases between them. Germline assignment: CDR1 LGHNT and CDR2 FRNRAP. This CDR3 reads CASGLDNTGIRNTIYF. The CDR3 region has the DNA TGTGCTAGTGGTTTGGACAATACAGGGATCCGAAACACCATATATTTT.

The J gene is TRBJ2-5, the V gene TRBV5-1; 7 bases are shared with TRBD2. Judging by the DNA end, TRBJ2-7 fits better; the J call may be wrong. Germline V gene data show CDR1 as SGHRS and CDR2 as YFSETQ. This CDR3 is 13 amino acids long. The CDR3 DNA follows: TGCGCCAGCAGTCCTAGCGGTTCCTACGAGCAGTACTTC. Translation: CASSPSGSYEQYF.

V is TRBV9 and J is TRBJ1-2; D is possibly TRBD1 (5 bases). CDR1 and CDR2 from the germline V gene are SGDLS and YYNGEE. The CDR3 totals 15 residues. With 2 bases removed from V and 8 bases from J, the gap between germline ends came to 19 bases. This chain's CDR3 is CASSVTSAAGRGYTF. CDR3 DNA: TGTGCCAGCAGCGTTACGTCCGCGGCAGGGCGAGGCTACACCTTC.

V is TRBV27 and J is TRBJ2-7; 9 bases match TRBD1. This CDR3 is built from 13 residues. V shed 6 bases and J 4 bases; nucleotides not matched to a gene: 4. Germline loops: CDR1 MNHEY, CDR2 SMNVEV (reference sequence). The CDR3 region is CASSRTGDYEQYF. The CDR3 bases are TGTGCCAGCAGCCGGACAGGGGATTACGAGCAGTACTTC.

The chain is built from TRBV4-1 and TRBJ2-5; D is perhaps TRBD1 (5 bases). The closer fit of TRBJ2-7 to the DNA end suggests the J call may be wrong. The CDR3 runs 14 residues. The germline V gene has CDR1 MGHRA and CDR2 YSYEKL. The CDR3 DNA reads as TGCGCCAGCAGCCAAGCTATCAGGGTTTACGAGCAGTACTTC. It codes for CASSQAIRVYEQYF.

The chain recombines TRBV2 with TRBJ2-1, with 12 bases aligning to TRBD2. Germline V gene data show CDR1 as SNHLY and CDR2 as FYNNEI. The CDR3 has 13 residues. Trimming cost V 6 bases and J 7 bases; bases outside gene matches: 1. In DNA form, the CDR3 reads TGTGCCAGCAGGACTAGCGGGGGTAATGAGCAGTTCTTC. This encodes CASRTSGGNEQFF.

The gene calls are TRBV27 and TRBJ1-5; a possible D gene is TRBD1 (6 bases). V lost 3 bases and J 0 bases, leaving 9 bases between the germline ends. CDR1 and CDR2 from the germline V gene are MNHEY and SMNVEV (reference sequence). This CDR3 is 15 amino acids long. As DNA, the CDR3 is TGTGCCAGCAGTTTCACAGGGTCTAGCAATCAGCCCCAGCATTTT. Translation gives CASSFTGSSNQPQHF.

The chain is built from TRBV19 and TRBJ1-2; TRBD1 aligns across 9 bases. The CDR3 spans 13 residues. Germline values: CDR1 LNHDA, CDR2 SQIVND (reference sequence). V dropped 5 bases and J dropped 8; count of bases not matched to a gene: 6. CDR3 residues: CASSGTGQGGYTF. CDR3 in DNA: TGTGCCAGTAGTGGGACAGGGCAGGGGGGCTACACCTTC.

This rearrangement joins TRBV25-1 to TRBJ1-4; maybe TRBD1 (6 bases). This CDR3 spans 15 amino acids. The V end lost 5 bases, the J end lost 7 bases, and 17 bases lay between the germline ends. Germline loops: CDR1 MGHDK, CDR2 SYGVNS. The CDR3 is CASSNTGNRREKLFF. CDR3 DNA sequence: TGTGCCAGCAGTAATACAGGGAACAGGCGTGAAAAACTGTTTTTT.

The J gene is TRBJ2-7, the V gene TRBV7-2; 10 nucleotides line up with TRBD2. Per germline, CDR1 SGHTA and CDR2 FQGNSA. This CDR3 spans 17 amino acids. Trimming removed 3 bases from V and 4 bases from J; junction bases left unmatched: 12. This chain's CDR3 is CASSFRALTSGRYEQYF. Written as DNA, the CDR3 is TGTGCCAGCAGCTTCCGCGCCCTGACTAGCGGGCGGTACGAGCAGTACTTC. The entire variable domain, with the rest obtained from reference TRBV7-2 and TRBJ2-7, is as follows: GAGVSQSPSNKVTEKGKDVELRCDPISGHTALYWYRQSLGQGLEFLIYFQGNSAPDKSGLPSDRFSAERTGGSVSTLTIQRTQQEDSAVYLCASSFRALTSGRYEQYFGPGTRLTVT.

The table lists this clone with a few counts. V usage is TRBV15 and J usage is TRBJ1-5; unclear D gene. Germline loops: CDR1 LNHNV, CDR2 YYDKDF (reference sequence). Trimming took 3 bases from V and 3 from J, leaving 12 bases between them. There are 15 residues in the CDR3. CDR3 coding DNA: TGTGCCACCAGCAGGGGCCGACATCCCAATCAGCCCCAGCATTTT. Its translation: CATSRGRHPNQPQHF.

The rearrangement uses TRBV4-2 and TRBJ1-2, with TRBD1 matching over 8 bases. The CDR3 runs 15 residues. Per germline, CDR1 LGHNA and CDR2 YNFKEQ. Trimming at V came to 0 bases and at J to 5 bases, leaving 5 bases not matched to a gene. The CDR3 DNA is TGTGCCAGCAGCCAAGACTGGACAGGGCTGTATGGCTACACCTTC. This gives the protein CASSQDWTGLYGYTF.

This clone has more than one count but fewer than ten. The J gene is TRBJ2-3, the V gene TRBV5-1, with TRBD2 matching over 8 bases. CDR1 is SGHRS and CDR2 is YFSETQ in the germline V gene. With V trimmed by 0 bases and J by 4 bases, 4 bases remained unmatched. This CDR3 has 15 amino acids. CDR3 sequence (DNA): TGCGCCAGCAGCTTGGCGGGGGGGCGGGCAGATACGCAGTATTTT. Its protein is CASSLAGGRADTQYF.

The rearrangement uses TRBV7-2 and TRBJ2-2, with D uncertain. CDR1 is SGHTA and CDR2 is FQGNSA in the germline V gene. Deletions cut 3 bases from V and 4 bases from J, with 12 bases between. The CDR3 length is 15 residues. The CDR3 nucleotides are TGTGCCAGCAGCTTCGGCCTATCGGGCACCGGGGAGCTGTTTTTT. Translated, it gives CASSFGLSGTGELFF.